Listed below are T cell receptor beta chains from one sample, sequenced in a study of T-cell reconstitution after alpha-beta-depleted transplantation in children. TCRdb re-analysed the PCR reads in MiXCR, keeping a single row per CDR3 protein. The table records 330,000 or so distinct CDR3 sequences, around a tenth of them present only once. Material: PBMCs from the stem cell graft donor, obtained from the stem cell graft. The receptors here all came from a human donor who donated a stem cell graft to a child with acute lymphoblastic leukemia. CDR3s include the opening cysteine and the closing phenylalanine or tryptophan. A D gene is named only where the DNA matches it firmly. Size tells how often a clone was seen (once, few, many) or the class of an expanded clone, and some rows leave it out.

clone_size: few
d_call: TRBD2
v_call: TRBV12-3/TRBV12-4
cdr3_length: 11
j_call: TRBJ2-7
cdr3_aa: CASSPRTRSDF
cdr3_nt: TGTGCCAGCAGTCCCCGGACTAGGAGCGACTTC

clone_size: NA
d_call: NA
v_call: TRBV9
cdr3_length: 14
j_call: TRBJ2-7
cdr3_aa: CASSVAAATYEQYF
cdr3_nt: TGTGCCAGCAGCGTAGCCGCAGCGACCTACGAGCAGTACTTC

clone_size: NA
d_call: NA
v_call: TRBV28
cdr3_length: 12
j_call: TRBJ2-1
cdr3_aa: CASSPPRGEQFF
cdr3_nt: TGTGCCAGCAGTCCACCGAGGGGTGAGCAGTTCTTC

clone_size: many
d_call: NA
v_call: TRBV4-1
cdr3_length: 15
j_call: TRBJ1-2
cdr3_aa: CASSQDAGFSYGYTF
cdr3_nt: TGCGCCAGCAGCCAAGATGCAGGGTTTAGCTATGGCTACACCTTC

clone_size: few
d_call: TRBD2
v_call: TRBV20-1
cdr3_length: 17
j_call: TRBJ2-3
cdr3_aa: CSASWGLGGGSTDTQYF
cdr3_nt: TGCAGTGCTAGTTGGGGCCTTGGCGGGGGTAGCACAGATACGCAGTATTTT

clone_size: NA
d_call: NA
v_call: TRBV6-5
cdr3_length: 14
j_call: TRBJ2-1
cdr3_aa: CASSYKTTYNEQFF
cdr3_nt: TGTGCCAGCAGTTACAAGACAACTTACAATGAGCAGTTCTTC

clone_size: NA
d_call: TRBD1
v_call: TRBV28
cdr3_length: 16
j_call: TRBJ1-5
cdr3_aa: CASSPPGQGATQPQHF
cdr3_nt: TGTGCCAGCAGTCCCCCGGGACAGGGGGCAACACAGCCCCAGCATTTT

clone_size: NA
d_call: NA
v_call: TRBV4-1
cdr3_length: 14
j_call: TRBJ2-7
cdr3_aa: CASSQDLAVGEQYF
cdr3_nt: TGCGCCAGCAGCCAAGATCTAGCAGTAGGCGAGCAGTACTTC

clone_size: NA
d_call: NA
v_call: TRBV5-6
cdr3_length: 12
j_call: TRBJ1-2
cdr3_aa: CASSSSFDGYTF
cdr3_nt: TGTGCCAGCAGCTCGTCTTTCGATGGCTACACCTTC

clone_size: few
d_call: NA
v_call: TRBV20-1
cdr3_length: 17
j_call: TRBJ1-1
cdr3_aa: CSARRVVPGVGDTEAFF
cdr3_nt: TGCAGTGCTAGAAGGGTTGTGCCCGGGGTAGGGGACACTGAAGCTTTCTTT

clone_size: few
d_call: TRBD2
v_call: TRBV5-1
cdr3_length: 15
j_call: TRBJ2-1
cdr3_aa: CASSLAGTSFDEQFF
cdr3_nt: TGCGCCAGCAGCTTGGCCGGGACTAGTTTCGATGAGCAGTTCTTC

clone_size: NA
d_call: TRBD2
v_call: TRBV7-9
cdr3_length: 15
j_call: TRBJ2-7
cdr3_aa: CASSQGTSGLYKQYF
cdr3_nt: TGTGCCAGCAGCCAAGGGACTAGCGGCCTCTACAAGCAGTACTTC

clone_size: NA
d_call: TRBD2
v_call: TRBV30
cdr3_length: 13
j_call: TRBJ2-1
cdr3_aa: CAWSSGRDNEQFF
cdr3_nt: TGTGCCTGGAGCAGCGGGAGGGACAATGAGCAGTTCTTC

clone_size: NA
d_call: NA
v_call: TRBV6-1
cdr3_length: 13
j_call: TRBJ1-2
cdr3_aa: CASSEGSNYGYTF
cdr3_nt: TGTGCCAGCAGTGAGGGAAGCAACTATGGCTACACCTTC

clone_size: NA
d_call: NA
v_call: TRBV10-3
cdr3_length: 10
j_call: TRBJ2-7
cdr3_aa: CATSSYEQYF
cdr3_nt: TGTGCCACCAGCTCCTACGAGCAGTACTTC

clone_size: few
d_call: TRBD2
v_call: TRBV7-3
cdr3_length: 16
j_call: TRBJ2-1
cdr3_aa: CASSLTASGSNHEQFF
cdr3_nt: TGTGCCAGCAGCTTAACTGCTAGCGGGAGTAACCATGAGCAGTTCTTC

clone_size: few
d_call: TRBD1
v_call: TRBV7-2
cdr3_length: 15
j_call: TRBJ1-1
cdr3_aa: CASTWRDRANTEAFF
cdr3_nt: TGTGCCAGCACTTGGAGGGACAGGGCGAACACTGAAGCTTTCTTT

clone_size: few
d_call: NA
v_call: TRBV7-6
cdr3_length: 16
j_call: TRBJ2-2
cdr3_aa: CASSFPERANTGELFF
cdr3_nt: TGTGCCAGCAGCTTCCCCGAGCGAGCGAACACCGGGGAGCTGTTTTTT

clone_size: few
d_call: NA
v_call: TRBV28
cdr3_length: 18
j_call: TRBJ2-1
cdr3_aa: CASSLVPPGQTARGEQFF
cdr3_nt: TGTGCCAGCAGTCTGGTGCCACCCGGACAGACGGCTAGAGGTGAGCAGTTCTTC

clone_size: NA
d_call: NA
v_call: TRBV5-1
cdr3_length: 14
j_call: TRBJ2-7
cdr3_aa: CASSLFGPSYEQYF
cdr3_nt: TGCGCCAGCAGCTTGTTTGGACCCTCCTACGAGCAGTACTTC

clone_size: once
d_call: TRBD2
v_call: TRBV7-3
cdr3_length: 15
j_call: TRBJ2-3
cdr3_aa: CASSLGAGATDTQYF
cdr3_nt: TGTGCCAGCAGCTTAGGCGCGGGAGCAACAGATACGCAGTATTTT

clone_size: few
d_call: TRBD1
v_call: TRBV18
cdr3_length: 15
j_call: TRBJ2-3
cdr3_aa: CASSNQDRPPDTQYF
cdr3_nt: TGTGCCAGCTCGAATCAGGACAGGCCCCCGGATACGCAGTATTTT

clone_size: few
d_call: TRBD2
v_call: TRBV20-1
cdr3_length: 14
j_call: TRBJ2-7
cdr3_aa: CSARRAGVRDEQYF
cdr3_nt: TGCAGTGCTAGAAGAGCGGGAGTTCGCGACGAGCAGTACTTC

clone_size: NA
d_call: NA
v_call: TRBV3-1
cdr3_length: 12
j_call: TRBJ2-1
cdr3_aa: CASSPEAGEQFF
cdr3_nt: TGTGCCAGCAGCCCCGAGGCGGGTGAGCAGTTCTTC

clone_size: NA
d_call: NA
v_call: TRBV5-1
cdr3_length: 14
j_call: TRBJ2-5
cdr3_aa: CASSLEGVQETQYF
cdr3_nt: TGCGCCAGCAGCTTGGAGGGAGTACAAGAGACCCAGTACTTC

clone_size: NA
d_call: NA
v_call: TRBV29-1
cdr3_length: 14
j_call: TRBJ2-7
cdr3_aa: CSVEDLRGGYEQYF
cdr3_nt: TGCAGCGTTGAAGATCTGAGGGGCGGCTACGAGCAGTACTTC

clone_size: few
d_call: TRBD1
v_call: TRBV7-9
cdr3_length: 15
j_call: TRBJ2-3
cdr3_aa: CASSTTGVGTDTQYF
cdr3_nt: TGTGCCAGCAGCACCACAGGGGTCGGCACAGATACGCAGTATTTT

clone_size: NA
d_call: TRBD1
v_call: TRBV4-1
cdr3_length: 15
j_call: TRBJ2-2
cdr3_aa: CASSQPNRGPGELFF
cdr3_nt: TGCGCCAGCAGCCAACCGAACAGGGGCCCCGGGGAGCTGTTTTTT

clone_size: few
d_call: NA
v_call: TRBV7-9
cdr3_length: 13
j_call: TRBJ2-7
cdr3_aa: CASSSGLAPEQYF
cdr3_nt: TGTGCCAGCAGCTCGGGGCTAGCGCCTGAGCAGTACTTC

clone_size: few
d_call: TRBD1
v_call: TRBV7-9
cdr3_length: 19
j_call: TRBJ2-4
cdr3_aa: CASSFSPSGTGVRKNIQYF
cdr3_nt: TGTGCCAGCAGCTTTTCCCCCTCCGGGACAGGGGTACGGAAGAACATTCAGTACTTC

clone_size: NA
d_call: TRBD2
v_call: TRBV9
cdr3_length: 16
j_call: TRBJ2-1
cdr3_aa: CASSVEGTSGYNEQFF
cdr3_nt: TGTGCCAGCAGCGTAGAAGGGACTAGCGGTTACAATGAGCAGTTCTTC

clone_size: NA
d_call: NA
v_call: TRBV5-5
cdr3_length: 14
j_call: TRBJ2-7
cdr3_aa: CASSLLEGLREQYF
cdr3_nt: TGTGCCAGCAGCTTATTAGAAGGGCTCCGCGAGCAGTACTTC

clone_size: few
d_call: NA
v_call: TRBV6-2/TRBV6-3
cdr3_length: 17
j_call: TRBJ2-2
cdr3_aa: CASTYAVGRGGLGELFF
cdr3_nt: TGTGCCAGCACCTACGCGGTTGGGCGCGGGGGCCTCGGGGAGCTGTTTTTT

clone_size: many
d_call: NA
v_call: TRBV4-3
cdr3_length: 13
j_call: TRBJ1-4
cdr3_aa: CASSQDIGEKLFF
cdr3_nt: TGCGCCAGCAGCCAAGATATTGGGGAAAAACTGTTTTTT

clone_size: NA
d_call: NA
v_call: TRBV28
cdr3_length: 15
j_call: TRBJ2-3
cdr3_aa: CASSPLVGYTDTQYF
cdr3_nt: TGTGCCAGCAGTCCCCTGGTGGGGTACACAGATACGCAGTATTTT

clone_size: NA
d_call: NA
v_call: TRBV19
cdr3_length: 14
j_call: TRBJ1-1
cdr3_aa: CASNLAAADTEAFF
cdr3_nt: TGTGCCAGTAATTTGGCAGCCGCGGACACTGAAGCTTTCTTT

clone_size: NA
d_call: NA
v_call: TRBV4-3
cdr3_length: 12
j_call: TRBJ1-4
cdr3_aa: CASSQGGGLLFF
cdr3_nt: TGCGCCAGCAGCCAAGGTGGGGGATTGCTGTTTTTT

clone_size: few
d_call: TRBD2
v_call: TRBV27
cdr3_length: 17
j_call: TRBJ2-5
cdr3_aa: CASSPLQGGLAEETQYF
cdr3_nt: TGTGCCAGCAGCCCGCTCCAAGGGGGACTAGCGGAAGAGACCCAGTACTTC

clone_size: few
d_call: TRBD1
v_call: TRBV5-1
cdr3_length: 16
j_call: TRBJ2-5
cdr3_aa: CATGSGQGHRQETQYF
cdr3_nt: TGCGCCACGGGCAGCGGACAGGGGCATAGGCAAGAGACCCAGTACTTC

clone_size: many
d_call: NA
v_call: TRBV3-1
cdr3_length: 15
j_call: TRBJ2-2
cdr3_aa: CASSHHWTLTGELFF
cdr3_nt: TGTGCCAGCAGCCACCACTGGACCCTCACCGGGGAGCTGTTTTTT

clone_size: few
d_call: TRBD1
v_call: TRBV5-1
cdr3_length: 13
j_call: TRBJ2-1
cdr3_aa: CASSPTGDTEQFF
cdr3_nt: TGCGCCAGCAGCCCCACAGGGGATACTGAGCAGTTCTTC

clone_size: few
d_call: NA
v_call: TRBV20-1
cdr3_length: 11
j_call: TRBJ2-2
cdr3_aa: CSATYTGELFF
cdr3_nt: TGCAGTGCCACTTACACCGGGGAGCTGTTTTTT

clone_size: NA
d_call: NA
v_call: TRBV5-4
cdr3_length: 13
j_call: TRBJ2-7
cdr3_aa: CASSLLDNYEQYF
cdr3_nt: TGTGCCAGCAGCTTGCTGGACAACTACGAGCAGTACTTC

clone_size: few
d_call: TRBD1
v_call: TRBV11-1
cdr3_length: 19
j_call: TRBJ2-1
cdr3_aa: CASSGRTGAPSSSYNEQFF
cdr3_nt: TGTGCCAGCAGCGGAAGGACAGGGGCCCCTTCGAGCTCCTACAATGAGCAGTTCTTC

clone_size: few
d_call: TRBD2
v_call: TRBV4-3
cdr3_length: 14
j_call: TRBJ2-7
cdr3_aa: CASSQVIRGGEQYF
cdr3_nt: TGCGCCAGCAGCCAAGTAATTCGGGGGGGCGAGCAGTACTTC

clone_size: few
d_call: NA
v_call: TRBV28
cdr3_length: 13
j_call: TRBJ1-2
cdr3_aa: CASNKRTNYGYTF
cdr3_nt: TGTGCCAGCAACAAGCGGACTAACTATGGCTACACCTTC

clone_size: few
d_call: NA
v_call: TRBV9
cdr3_length: 12
j_call: TRBJ2-3
cdr3_aa: CASSGVPDTQYF
cdr3_nt: TGTGCCAGCAGCGGAGTTCCAGATACGCAGTATTTT

clone_size: NA
d_call: NA
v_call: TRBV6-5
cdr3_length: 13
j_call: TRBJ1-2
cdr3_aa: CASSYSGRSGYTF
cdr3_nt: TGTGCCAGCAGTTACTCGGGTCGGAGTGGCTACACCTTC